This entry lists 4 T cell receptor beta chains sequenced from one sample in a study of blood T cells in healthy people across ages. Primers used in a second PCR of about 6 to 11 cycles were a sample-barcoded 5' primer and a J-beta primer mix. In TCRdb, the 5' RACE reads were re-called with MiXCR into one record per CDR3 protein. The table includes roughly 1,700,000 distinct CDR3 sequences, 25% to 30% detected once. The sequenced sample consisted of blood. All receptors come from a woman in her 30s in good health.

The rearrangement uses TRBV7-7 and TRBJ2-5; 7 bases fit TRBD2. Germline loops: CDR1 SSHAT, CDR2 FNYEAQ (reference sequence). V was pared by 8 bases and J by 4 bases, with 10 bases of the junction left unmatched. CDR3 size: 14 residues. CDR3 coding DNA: TGTGCCAGCGGCCCGATGGGGAGGGGAGAGACCCAGTACTTC. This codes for CASGPMGRGETQYF. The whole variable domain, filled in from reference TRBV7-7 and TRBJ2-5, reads GAGVSQSPRYKVTKRGQDVTLRCDPISSHATLYWYQQALGQGPEFLTYFNYEAQPDKSGLPSDRFSAERPEGSISTLTIQRTEQRDSAMYRCASGPMGRGETQYFGPGTRLLVL.

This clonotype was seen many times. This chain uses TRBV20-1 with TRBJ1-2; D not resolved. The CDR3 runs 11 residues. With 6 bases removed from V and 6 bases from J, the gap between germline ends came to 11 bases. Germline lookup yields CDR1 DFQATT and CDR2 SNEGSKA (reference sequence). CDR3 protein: CSAVGVHGYTF. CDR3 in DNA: TGCAGTGCGGTTGGTGTACATGGCTACACCTTC.

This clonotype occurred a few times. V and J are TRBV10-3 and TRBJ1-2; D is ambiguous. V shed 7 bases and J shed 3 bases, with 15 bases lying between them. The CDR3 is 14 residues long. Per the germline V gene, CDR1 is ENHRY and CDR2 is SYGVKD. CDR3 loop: CAINGNVRHYGYTF. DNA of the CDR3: TGTGCCATCAATGGAAATGTCAGACACTATGGCTACACCTTC.

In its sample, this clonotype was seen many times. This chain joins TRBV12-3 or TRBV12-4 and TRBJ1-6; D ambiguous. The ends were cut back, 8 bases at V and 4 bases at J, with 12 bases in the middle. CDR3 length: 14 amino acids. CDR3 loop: CASVTARYNSPLHF. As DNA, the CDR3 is TGTGCCAGCGTTACGGCGAGGTATAATTCACCCCTCCACTTT.